This is a list of T cell receptor beta chains from one sample in a study of blood T cells in healthy people across ages. TCRdb fed the 5' RACE reads into MiXCR, producing one record per CDR3 protein. The table lists more than 900,000 distinct CDR3 sequences, roughly a quarter of them singletons. This sample also belongs to another study, concerning T cells of mothers and their children.

The sequencing input was blood. The receptors come from a girl aged 2-10 years in good health. Each CDR3 is given with its conserved first and last residue. The order of the fields is J gene, V gene, clone size, D gene, CDR3 protein, CDR3 DNA. A D gene is named only where the DNA matches it firmly. A clone size is listed for some rows: how often the clone was seen (once, few, many), or a class if it is expanded.

J gene: TRBJ2-6
V gene: TRBV7-2
clone size: few
D gene: TRBD1
CDR3 protein: CASSLTGGAGANVLTF
CDR3 DNA: TGTGCCAGCAGCCTAACAGGGGGCGCTGGGGCCAACGTCCTGACTTTC

J gene: TRBJ2-4
V gene: TRBV7-9
clone size: few
D gene: -
CDR3 protein: CASSLDPGLKGNIQYF
CDR3 DNA: TGTGCCAGCAGCTTAGATCCCGGCCTTAAGGGGAACATTCAGTACTTC

J gene: TRBJ2-7
V gene: TRBV29-1
clone size: -
D gene: TRBD1
CDR3 protein: CSGGQSSPYEQYF
CDR3 DNA: TGCAGCGGGGGACAGAGTAGCCCCTACGAGCAGTACTTC

J gene: TRBJ2-2
V gene: TRBV9
clone size: -
D gene: TRBD1
CDR3 protein: CASSAAGTGVPTGELFF
CDR3 DNA: TGTGCCAGCAGCGCGGCCGGGACAGGGGTTCCCACCGGGGAGCTGTTTTTT

J gene: TRBJ1-3
V gene: TRBV3-1
clone size: few
D gene: -
CDR3 protein: CASSQDVDLNTIYF
CDR3 DNA: TGTGCCAGCAGCCAAGATGTGGACCTAAACACCATATATTTT

J gene: TRBJ2-1
V gene: TRBV4-3
clone size: -
D gene: -
CDR3 protein: CASSQVSGRGVQFF
CDR3 DNA: TGCGCCAGCAGCCAAGTGTCGGGCAGGGGAGTGCAGTTCTTC

J gene: TRBJ2-5
V gene: TRBV20-1
clone size: -
D gene: -
CDR3 protein: CSAKLGETQYF
CDR3 DNA: TGCAGTGCTAAGTTGGGAGAGACCCAGTACTTC

J gene: TRBJ2-1
V gene: TRBV27
clone size: -
D gene: TRBD2
CDR3 protein: CASSLIAGVTYNEQFF
CDR3 DNA: TGTGCCAGCAGTTTAATAGCGGGAGTTACCTACAATGAGCAGTTCTTC

J gene: TRBJ1-2
V gene: TRBV6-1
clone size: few
D gene: -
CDR3 protein: CASSELVGYTF
CDR3 DNA: TGTGCCAGCAGTGAACTGGTGGGCTACACCTTC

J gene: TRBJ1-2
V gene: TRBV5-1
clone size: -
D gene: TRBD1
CDR3 protein: CASSLFGGQGVNYGYTF
CDR3 DNA: TGCGCCAGCAGCTTGTTTGGGGGACAGGGCGTGAACTATGGCTACACCTTC

J gene: TRBJ2-3
V gene: TRBV12-3/TRBV12-4
clone size: -
D gene: -
CDR3 protein: CASDGRGRADTQYF
CDR3 DNA: TGTGCCAGCGACGGGAGAGGGAGAGCAGATACGCAGTATTTT

J gene: TRBJ2-7
V gene: TRBV4-1
clone size: -
D gene: TRBD2
CDR3 protein: CASSQPGLAGNEQYF
CDR3 DNA: TGCGCCAGCAGCCAACCGGGACTAGCGGGCAACGAGCAGTACTTC

J gene: TRBJ2-7
V gene: TRBV29-1
clone size: -
D gene: TRBD2
CDR3 protein: CSVSDSQRGRYEQYF
CDR3 DNA: TGCAGCGTTAGCGATTCACAGCGGGGGCGATACGAGCAGTACTTC

J gene: TRBJ1-4
V gene: TRBV7-9
clone size: -
D gene: -
CDR3 protein: CASSQSHEKLFF
CDR3 DNA: TGTGCCAGCAGCCAATCCCATGAAAAACTGTTTTTT

J gene: TRBJ2-3
V gene: TRBV6-5
clone size: -
D gene: -
CDR3 protein: CASSARVGADTQYF
CDR3 DNA: TGTGCCAGCAGTGCCAGGGTGGGGGCAGATACGCAGTATTTT

J gene: TRBJ2-5
V gene: TRBV4-3
clone size: few
D gene: -
CDR3 protein: CASSQDWGRETQYF
CDR3 DNA: TGCGCCAGCAGCCAAGATTGGGGGCGGGAGACCCAGTACTTC

J gene: TRBJ2-7
V gene: TRBV4-3
clone size: few
D gene: TRBD1
CDR3 protein: CASSQGTGNKQYF
CDR3 DNA: TGCGCCAGCAGCCAGGGGACAGGGAATAAGCAGTACTTC

J gene: TRBJ2-4
V gene: TRBV13
clone size: -
D gene: -
CDR3 protein: CASSAYTAKNIQYF
CDR3 DNA: TGTGCCAGCAGCGCCTATACAGCCAAAAACATTCAGTACTTC

J gene: TRBJ2-5
V gene: TRBV7-9
clone size: -
D gene: TRBD2
CDR3 protein: CASSLTSGIGKTQYF
CDR3 DNA: TGTGCCAGCAGCTTAACTAGCGGGATAGGGAAGACCCAGTACTTC

J gene: TRBJ2-1
V gene: TRBV7-3
clone size: -
D gene: -
CDR3 protein: CASSPPGLANEQFF
CDR3 DNA: TGTGCCAGCAGCCCCCCCGGGCTGGCCAATGAGCAGTTCTTC

J gene: TRBJ2-1
V gene: TRBV7-9
clone size: -
D gene: -
CDR3 protein: CASSSPGTVNEQFF
CDR3 DNA: TGTGCCAGCAGCTCCCCGGGGACTGTCAATGAGCAGTTCTTC

J gene: TRBJ2-5
V gene: TRBV5-6
clone size: -
D gene: -
CDR3 protein: CASSLHPAGRETQYF
CDR3 DNA: TGTGCCAGCAGCTTGCATCCGGCGGGGCGAGAGACCCAGTACTTC